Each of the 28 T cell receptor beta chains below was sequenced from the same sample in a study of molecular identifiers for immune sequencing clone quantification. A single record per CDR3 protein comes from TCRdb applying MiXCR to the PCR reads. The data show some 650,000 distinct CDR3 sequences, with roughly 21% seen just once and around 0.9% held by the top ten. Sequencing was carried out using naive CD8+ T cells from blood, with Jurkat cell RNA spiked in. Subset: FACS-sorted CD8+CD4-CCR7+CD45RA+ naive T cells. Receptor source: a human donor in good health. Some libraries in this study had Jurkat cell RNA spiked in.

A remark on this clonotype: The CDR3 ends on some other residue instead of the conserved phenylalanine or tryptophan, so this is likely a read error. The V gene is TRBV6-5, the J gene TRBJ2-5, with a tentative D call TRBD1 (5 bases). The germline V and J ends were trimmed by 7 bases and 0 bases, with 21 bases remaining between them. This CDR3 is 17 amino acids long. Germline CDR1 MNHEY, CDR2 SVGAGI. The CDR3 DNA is TGTGCCAGCATCCAGGCCCTTATCAGGGCCTACCAAGAGACCCAGTACTCC. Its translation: CASIQALIRAYQETQYS.

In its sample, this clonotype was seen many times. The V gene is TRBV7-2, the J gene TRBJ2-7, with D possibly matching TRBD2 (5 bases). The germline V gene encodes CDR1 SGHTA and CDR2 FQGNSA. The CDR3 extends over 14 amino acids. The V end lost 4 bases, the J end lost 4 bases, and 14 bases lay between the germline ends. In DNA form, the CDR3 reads TGTGCCAGCAGCTCACCTGGACTGGATTACGAGCAGTACTTC. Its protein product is CASSSPGLDYEQYF.

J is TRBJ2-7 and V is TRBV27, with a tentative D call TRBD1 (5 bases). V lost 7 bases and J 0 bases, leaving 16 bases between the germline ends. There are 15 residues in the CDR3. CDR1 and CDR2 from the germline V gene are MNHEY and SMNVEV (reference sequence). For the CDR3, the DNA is TGTGCCAGCAACCCGGTGCAGGGAAGCTCCTACGAGCAGTACTTC. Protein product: CASNPVQGSSYEQYF.

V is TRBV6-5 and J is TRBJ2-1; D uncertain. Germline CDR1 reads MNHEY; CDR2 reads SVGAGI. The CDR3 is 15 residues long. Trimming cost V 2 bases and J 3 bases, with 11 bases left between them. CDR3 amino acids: CASSYETWGYNEQFF. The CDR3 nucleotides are TGTGCCAGCAGTTACGAGACCTGGGGCTACAATGAGCAGTTCTTC.

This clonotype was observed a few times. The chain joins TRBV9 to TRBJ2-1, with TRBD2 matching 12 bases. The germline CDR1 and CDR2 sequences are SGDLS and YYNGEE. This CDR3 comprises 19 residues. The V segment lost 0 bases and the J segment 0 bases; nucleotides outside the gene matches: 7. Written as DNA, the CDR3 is TGTGCCAGCAGCGTAGTTCCTAGCGGGGGGGCTAGCTCCTACAATGAGCAGTTCTTC. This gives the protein CASSVVPSGGASSYNEQFF.

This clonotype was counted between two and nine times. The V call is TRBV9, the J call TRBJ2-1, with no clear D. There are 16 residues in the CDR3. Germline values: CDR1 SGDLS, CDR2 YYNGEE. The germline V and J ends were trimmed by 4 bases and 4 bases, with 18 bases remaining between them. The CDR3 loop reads CASSPPPGGEYNEQFF. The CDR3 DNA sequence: TGTGCCAGCAGCCCCCCCCCAGGCGGCGAGTACAATGAGCAGTTCTTC.

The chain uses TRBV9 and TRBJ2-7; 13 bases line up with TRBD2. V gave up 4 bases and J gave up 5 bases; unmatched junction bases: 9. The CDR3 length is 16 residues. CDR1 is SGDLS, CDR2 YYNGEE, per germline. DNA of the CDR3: TGTGCCAGCAGCCCAGGACTAGCGGGAGTCCTGAACGAGCAGTACTTC. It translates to CASSPGLAGVLNEQYF. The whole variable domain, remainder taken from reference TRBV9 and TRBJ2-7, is DSGVTQTPKHLITATGQRVTLRCSPRSGDLSVYWYQQSLDQGLQFLIQYYNGEERAKGNILERFSAQQFPDLHSELNLSSLELGDSALYFCASSPGLAGVLNEQYFGPGTRLTVT.

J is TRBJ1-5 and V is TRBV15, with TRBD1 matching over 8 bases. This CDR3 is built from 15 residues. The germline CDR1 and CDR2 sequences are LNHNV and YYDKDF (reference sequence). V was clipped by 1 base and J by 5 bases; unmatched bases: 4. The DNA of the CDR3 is TGTGCCACCAGCAGAGCGACAGGGGACCATCAGCCCCAGCATTTT. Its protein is CATSRATGDHQPQHF.

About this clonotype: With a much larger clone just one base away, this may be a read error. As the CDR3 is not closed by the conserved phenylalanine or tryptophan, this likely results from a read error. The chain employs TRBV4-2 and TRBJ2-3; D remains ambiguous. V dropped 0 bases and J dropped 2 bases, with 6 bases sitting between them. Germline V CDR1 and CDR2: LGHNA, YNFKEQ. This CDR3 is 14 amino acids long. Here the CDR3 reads CASSQDSLTDTQYL. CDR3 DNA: TGTGCCAGCAGCCAAGACAGCCTCACAGATACGCAGTATCTT.

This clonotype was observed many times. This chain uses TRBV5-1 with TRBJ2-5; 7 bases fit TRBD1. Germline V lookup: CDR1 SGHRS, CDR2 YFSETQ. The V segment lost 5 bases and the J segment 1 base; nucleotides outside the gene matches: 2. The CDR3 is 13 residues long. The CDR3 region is CASRRDSQETQYF. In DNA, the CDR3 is TGCGCCAGCAGACGGGACAGCCAAGAGACCCAGTACTTC.

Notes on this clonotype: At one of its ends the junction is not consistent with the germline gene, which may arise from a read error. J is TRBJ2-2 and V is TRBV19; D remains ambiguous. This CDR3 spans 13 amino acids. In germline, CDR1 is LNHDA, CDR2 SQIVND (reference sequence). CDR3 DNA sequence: TGTGCCAGTAGTGCGGCGAACGCCGGGGAGCTGTTTTTT. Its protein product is CASSAANAGELFF.

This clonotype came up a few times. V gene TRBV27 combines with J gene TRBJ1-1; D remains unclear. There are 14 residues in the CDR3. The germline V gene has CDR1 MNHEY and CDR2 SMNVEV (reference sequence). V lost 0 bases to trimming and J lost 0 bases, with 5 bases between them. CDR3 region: CASSLSLMNTEAFF. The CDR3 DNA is TGTGCCAGCAGTTTATCCCTTATGAACACTGAAGCTTTCTTT.

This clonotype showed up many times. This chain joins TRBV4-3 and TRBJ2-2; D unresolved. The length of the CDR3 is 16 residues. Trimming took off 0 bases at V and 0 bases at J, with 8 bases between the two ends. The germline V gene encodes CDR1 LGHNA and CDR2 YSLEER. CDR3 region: CASSQDRVANTGELFF. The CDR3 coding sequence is TGCGCCAGCAGCCAAGATCGGGTAGCGAACACCGGGGAGCTGTTTTTT.

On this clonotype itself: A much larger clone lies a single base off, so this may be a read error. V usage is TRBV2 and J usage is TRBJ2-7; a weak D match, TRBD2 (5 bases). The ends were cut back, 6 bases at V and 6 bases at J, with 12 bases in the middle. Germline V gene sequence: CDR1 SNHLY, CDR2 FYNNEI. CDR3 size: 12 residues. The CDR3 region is CASRGVPREQYF. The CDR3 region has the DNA TGTGCCAGCAGGGGAGTACCCCGCGAGCAGTACTTC.

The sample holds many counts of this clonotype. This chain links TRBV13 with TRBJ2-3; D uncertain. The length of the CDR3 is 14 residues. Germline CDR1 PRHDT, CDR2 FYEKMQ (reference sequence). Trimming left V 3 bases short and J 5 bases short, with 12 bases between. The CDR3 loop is CASSFTPPGDTQYF. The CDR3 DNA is TGTGCCAGCAGCTTCACCCCGCCGGGAGATACGCAGTATTTT.

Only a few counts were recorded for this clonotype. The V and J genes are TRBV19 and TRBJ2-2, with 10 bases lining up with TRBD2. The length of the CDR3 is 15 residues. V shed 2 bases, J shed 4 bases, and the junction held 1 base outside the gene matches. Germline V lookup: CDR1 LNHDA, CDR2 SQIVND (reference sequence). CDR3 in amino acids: CASSISGGATGELFF. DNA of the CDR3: TGTGCCAGTAGTATAAGCGGGGGGGCCACCGGGGAGCTGTTTTTT.

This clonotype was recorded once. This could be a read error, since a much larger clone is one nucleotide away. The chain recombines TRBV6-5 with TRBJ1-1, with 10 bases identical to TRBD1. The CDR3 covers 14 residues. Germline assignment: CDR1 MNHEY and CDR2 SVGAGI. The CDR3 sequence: CASSYGQGVTEALF. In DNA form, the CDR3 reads TGTGCCAGCAGTTACGGACAGGGGGTCACTGAAGCTCTCTTT.

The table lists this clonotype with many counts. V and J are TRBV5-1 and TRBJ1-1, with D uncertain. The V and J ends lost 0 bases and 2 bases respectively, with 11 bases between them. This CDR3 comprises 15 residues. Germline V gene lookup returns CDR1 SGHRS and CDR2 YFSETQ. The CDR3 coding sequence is TGCGCCAGCAGCTTGGGAAACCTTCATAACACTGAAGCTTTCTTT. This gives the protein CASSLGNLHNTEAFF.

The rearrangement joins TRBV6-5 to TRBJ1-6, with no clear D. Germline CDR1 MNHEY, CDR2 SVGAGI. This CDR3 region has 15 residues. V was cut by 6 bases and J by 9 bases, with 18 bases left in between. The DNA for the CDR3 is TGTGCCAGCAGAGGAGAAAGCCCGATACGTTCACCCCTCCACTTT. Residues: CASRGESPIRSPLHF.

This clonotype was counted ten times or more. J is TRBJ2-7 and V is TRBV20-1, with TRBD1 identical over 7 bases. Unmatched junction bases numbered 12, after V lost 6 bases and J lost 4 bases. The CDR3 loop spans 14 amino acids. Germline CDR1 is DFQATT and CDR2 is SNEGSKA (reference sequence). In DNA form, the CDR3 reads TGCAGTGCCTCCGCCACCGGGACAGTATACGAGCAGTACTTC. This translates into CSASATGTVYEQYF.

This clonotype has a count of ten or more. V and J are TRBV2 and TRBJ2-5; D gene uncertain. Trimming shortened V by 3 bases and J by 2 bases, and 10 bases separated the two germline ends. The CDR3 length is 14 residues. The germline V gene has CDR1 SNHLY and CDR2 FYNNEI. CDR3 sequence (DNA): TGTGCCAGCAGTGATGGCGGTGGGCAAGAGACCCAGTACTTC. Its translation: CASSDGGGQETQYF.

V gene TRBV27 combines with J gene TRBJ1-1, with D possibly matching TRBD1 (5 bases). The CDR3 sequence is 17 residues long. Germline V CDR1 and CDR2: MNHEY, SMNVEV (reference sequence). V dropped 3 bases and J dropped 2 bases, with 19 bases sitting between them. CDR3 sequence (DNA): TGTGCCAGCAGTTTGTTCGGTCCAGGGTGGAAAAACACTGAAGCTTTCTTT. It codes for CASSLFGPGWKNTEAFF.

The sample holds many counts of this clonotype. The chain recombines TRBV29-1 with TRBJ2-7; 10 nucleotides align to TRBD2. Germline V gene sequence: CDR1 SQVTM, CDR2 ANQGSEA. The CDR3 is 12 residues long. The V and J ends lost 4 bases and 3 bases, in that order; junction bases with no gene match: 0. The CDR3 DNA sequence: TGCAGCGTTGGACTAGCGGGCTACGAGCAGTACTTC. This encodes CSVGLAGYEQYF.

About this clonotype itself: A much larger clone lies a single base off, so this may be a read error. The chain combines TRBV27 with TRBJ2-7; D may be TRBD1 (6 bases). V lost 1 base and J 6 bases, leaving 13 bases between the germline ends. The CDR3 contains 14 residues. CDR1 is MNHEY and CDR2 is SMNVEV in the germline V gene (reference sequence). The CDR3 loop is CASSLWARGTEQYF. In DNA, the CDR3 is TGTGCCAGCAGTTTATGGGCCAGGGGCACCGAGCAGTACTTC.

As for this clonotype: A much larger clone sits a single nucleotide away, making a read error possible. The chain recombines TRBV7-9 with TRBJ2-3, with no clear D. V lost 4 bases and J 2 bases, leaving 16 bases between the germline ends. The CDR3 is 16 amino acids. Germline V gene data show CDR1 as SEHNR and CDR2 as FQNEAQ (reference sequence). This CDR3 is CASSSPEKWHTDTQYF. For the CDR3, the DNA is TGTGCCAGCAGCTCACCCGAAAAGTGGCACACAGATACGCAGTATTTT. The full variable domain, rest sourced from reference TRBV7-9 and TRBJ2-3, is DTGVSQNPRHKITKRGQNVTFRCDPISEHNRLYWYRQTLGQGPEFLTYFQNEAQLEKSRLLSDRFSAERPKGSFSTLEIQRTEQGDSAMYLCASSSPEKWHTDTQYFGPGTRLTVL.

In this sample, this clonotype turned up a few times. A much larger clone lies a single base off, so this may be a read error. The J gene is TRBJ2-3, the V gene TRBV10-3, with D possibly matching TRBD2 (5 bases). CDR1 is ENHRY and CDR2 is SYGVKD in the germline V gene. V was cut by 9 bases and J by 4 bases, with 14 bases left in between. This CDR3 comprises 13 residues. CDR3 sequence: CAIGEGLADTQYF. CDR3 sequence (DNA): TGTGCCATAGGAGAAGGACTCGCAGATACGCAGTATTTT.

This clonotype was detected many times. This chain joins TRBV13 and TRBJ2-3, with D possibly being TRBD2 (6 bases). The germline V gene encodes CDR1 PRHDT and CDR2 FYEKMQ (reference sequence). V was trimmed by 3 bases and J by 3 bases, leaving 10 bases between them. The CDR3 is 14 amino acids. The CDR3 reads CASSLEGLTDTQYF. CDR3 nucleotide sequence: TGTGCCAGCAGCTTGGAGGGCTTAACAGATACGCAGTATTTT.

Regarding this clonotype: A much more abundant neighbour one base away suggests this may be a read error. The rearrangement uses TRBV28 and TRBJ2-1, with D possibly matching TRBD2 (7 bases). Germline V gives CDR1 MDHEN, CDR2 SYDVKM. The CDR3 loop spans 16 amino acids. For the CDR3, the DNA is TGTGCCAGCAGACTGCGGGGGCTAAACTCCCACAATGAGCAGTTCTTC. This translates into CASRLRGLNSHNEQFF. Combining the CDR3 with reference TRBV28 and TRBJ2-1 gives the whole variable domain DVKVTQSSRYLVKRTGEKVFLECVQDMDHENMFWYRQDPGLGLRLIYFSYDVKMKEKGDIPEGYSVSREKKERFSLILESASTNQTSMYLCASRLRGLNSHNEQFFGPGTRLTVL.